The clone carrying this T cell receptor beta chain was detected ten times or more. Its target is unknown. Germline lookup yields CDR1 LNHNV and CDR2 YYDKDF (reference sequence). This CDR3 has 14 residues. The V and J ends lost 0 bases and 4 bases respectively, with 7 bases between them. TCR alpha and beta CDR3 regions were amplified from RNA using iRepertoire nested multiplex PCR. Via MiXCR, TCRdb re-called the multiplex PCR reads, giving one row per CDR3 protein. The sample has about 380,000 distinct CDR3 sequences, roughly two fifths seen once; the top ten hold around 12%. The sample comes from a study of glioma-infiltrating T cells. In the study overall: Before surgery, glioma patients received dexamethasone for at most six days. About 1.1 million peripheral T cells were targeted at roughly 4.5- to 10-fold coverage.

Findings and caveats of the study: Shared blood CDR3 signature motifs marked patients with low tissue-blood divergence. Gliomas, especially low-grade, showed above-expected tissue-blood divergence; non-neoplastic patients showed below.

V usage is TRBV15 and J usage is TRBJ1-5; no clear D gene. This sequence was found in a human donor with low-grade glioma or glioblastoma, undergoing nonglioma brain surgery, or in good health (not recorded which). Sequenced: glioma tissue, nonneoplastic brain tissue, or PBMCs (not recorded which). The CDR3 protein is CATSRDLTNQPQHF. Here the CDR3 DNA reads TGTGCCACCAGCAGAGATCTGACTAATCAGCCCCAGCATTTT.